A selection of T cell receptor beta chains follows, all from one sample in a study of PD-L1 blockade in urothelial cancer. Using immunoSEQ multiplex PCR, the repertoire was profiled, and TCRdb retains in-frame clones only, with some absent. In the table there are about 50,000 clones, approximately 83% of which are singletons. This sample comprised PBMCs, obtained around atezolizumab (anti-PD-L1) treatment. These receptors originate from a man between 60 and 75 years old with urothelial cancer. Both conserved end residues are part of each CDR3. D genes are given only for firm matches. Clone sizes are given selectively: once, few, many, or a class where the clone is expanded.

CDR3: CASSPGGVGEQYF
DNA: TGTGCCAGCAGCCCCGGGGGAGTTGGCGAGCAGTACTTC
V: TRBV7-6
J: TRBJ2-7
size: .
D: .

CDR3: CASSYHRADEQFF
DNA: TGCGCCAGCAGCTACCACAGGGCCGATGAGCAGTTCTTC
V: TRBV5-1
J: TRBJ2-1
size: .
D: .

CDR3: CASSPRQGQGRGNTIYF
DNA: TGTGCCAGTAGCCCACGGCAGGGACAGGGAAGAGGAAACACCATATATTTT
V: TRBV19
J: TRBJ1-3
size: .
D: TRBD1

CDR3: CASSLGLAGVHEQYF
DNA: TGTGCCAGCAGTCTAGGACTAGCGGGGGTCCACGAGCAGTACTTC
V: TRBV27
J: TRBJ2-7
size: few
D: TRBD2

CDR3: CASSDSRANSPLHF
DNA: TGTGCCAGCAGTGATTCCAGGGCCAATTCACCCCTCCACTTT
V: TRBV6-1
J: TRBJ1-6
size: .
D: .

CDR3: CASSNLGGGGQPQHF
DNA: TGTGCCAGTAGCAACCTAGGAGGGGGCGGTCAGCCCCAGCATTTT
V: TRBV19
J: TRBJ1-5
size: few
D: TRBD1

CDR3: CASSLSGEIIGYTF
DNA: TGTGCCAGCAGCTTATCAGGGGAAATTATTGGCTACACCTTC
V: TRBV5-6
J: TRBJ1-2
size: .
D: .

CDR3: CASSSRGVGNNEQFF
DNA: TGTGCCAGCAGTTCCAGGGGAGTCGGGAACAATGAGCAGTTCTTC
V: TRBV6-5
J: TRBJ2-1
size: .
D: .

CDR3: CASSLQGTNTGELFF
DNA: TGTGCCAGCAGCTTACAGGGTACGAACACCGGGGAGCTGTTTTTT
V: TRBV7-3
J: TRBJ2-2
size: .
D: .

CDR3: CSVQGQGTTEAFF
DNA: TGCAGCGTTCAAGGACAGGGTACCACTGAAGCTTTCTTT
V: TRBV29-1
J: TRBJ1-1
size: .
D: TRBD1

CDR3: CASSQRDKSNQPQHF
DNA: TGCGCCAGCAGCCAACGGGACAAAAGCAATCAGCCCCAGCATTTT
V: TRBV4-1
J: TRBJ1-5
size: .
D: .